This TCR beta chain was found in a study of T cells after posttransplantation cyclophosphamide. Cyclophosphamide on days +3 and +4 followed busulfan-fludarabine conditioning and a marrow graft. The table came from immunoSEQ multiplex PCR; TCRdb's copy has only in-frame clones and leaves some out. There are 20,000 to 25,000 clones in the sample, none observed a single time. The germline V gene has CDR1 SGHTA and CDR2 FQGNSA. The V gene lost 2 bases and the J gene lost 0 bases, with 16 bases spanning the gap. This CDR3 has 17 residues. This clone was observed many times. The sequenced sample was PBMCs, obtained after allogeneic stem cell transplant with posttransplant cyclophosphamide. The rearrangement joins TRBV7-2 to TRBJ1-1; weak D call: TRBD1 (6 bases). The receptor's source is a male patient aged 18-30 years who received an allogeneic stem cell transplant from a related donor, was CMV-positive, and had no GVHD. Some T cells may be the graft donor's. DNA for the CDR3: TGTGCCAGCAGCTTAAGGGAGTGGGGGCTGCTGAACACTGAAGCTTTCTTT. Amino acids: CASSLREWGLLNTEAFF. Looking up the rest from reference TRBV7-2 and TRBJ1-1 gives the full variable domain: GAGVSQSPSNKVTEKGKDVELRCDPISGHTALYWYRQSLGQGLEFLIYFQGNSAPDKSGLPSDRFSAERTGGSVSTLTIQRTQQEDSAVYLCASSLREWGLLNTEAFFGQGTRLTVV.